This T cell receptor (beta chain) was profiled in a study of blood T cell repertoires in COVID-19. About the study: The origin of the acute and convalescent COVID-19 samples was the United States, Italy and Spain. From T cells, B-cell-depleted T cells, or PBMCs came the material, which was cDNA or gDNA.

The V and J ends lost 5 bases and 7 bases, in that order; junction bases with no gene match: 1. CDR1 is MNHEY and CDR2 is SVGAGI in the germline V gene. This CDR3 has 11 amino acids. Methods used by the authors: Reference gene primer amplification gave nucleated cell count estimates. Repertoires were generated with immunoSEQ multiplex PCR, while TCRdb's copy carries only in-frame clones and drops some. V and J calls and clone size are those listed in that table; D and trimming were worked out from the DNA. The sample carries under 45,000 clones, approximately 85% recorded once. The sequence was obtained from a man in his 60s with active or convalescent COVID-19. J is TRBJ1-1 and V is TRBV6-5, with 7 nucleotides matching TRBD1. The sample was peripheral blood. CDR3 loop: CASSRDSEAFF. The CDR3 DNA sequence: TGTGCCAGCAGTAGGGACAGTGAAGCTTTCTTT.